The 3 T cell receptor beta chains in this list originate from one sample, sequenced in a study of OX40 agonist ivuxolimab in advanced cancers. The protocol was immunoSEQ multiplex PCR, while the TCRdb copy is restricted to in-frame clones and leaves out a portion. The data hold roughly 76,000 clones, with approximately 80% observed a single time. The specimen was CD4+ or CD8+ T cells sorted from blood, collected in a trial of the OX40 agonist ivuxolimab. The receptors here all came from an adult with an advanced solid tumor such as melanoma, head and neck, liver or kidney cancer.

The chain employs TRBV11-3 and TRBJ2-5; 15 nucleotides align to TRBD2. After removal of 3 bases from V and 0 bases from J, the junction contained 5 bases not matched to a gene. The CDR3 is made up of 18 amino acids. Germline-derived CDR1 and CDR2 are SGHNT and YENEEA. CDR3 bases: TGTGCCAGCAGCTTGGGACTAGCGGGGGGTCTGTACCAAGAGACCCAGTACTTC. It specifies CASSLGLAGGLYQETQYF.

The chain combines TRBV5-1 with TRBJ2-3, with 11 bases that match TRBD2. The trim removed 2 bases at V and 4 bases at J, leaving 12 bases unmatched. The CDR3 totals 18 residues. CDR1 and CDR2 from the germline V gene are SGHRS and YFSETQ. In DNA, the CDR3 is TGCGCCAGCAGCTTAGGAGCCCTAGCGGGGGGCAACTCAGATACGCAGTATTTT. Its protein is CASSLGALAGGNSDTQYF.

The chain uses TRBV7-2 and TRBJ1-4; D uncertain. Germline CDR1 reads SGHTA; CDR2 reads FQGNSA. The CDR3 is made up of 16 amino acids. The ends were cut back, 6 bases at V and 6 bases at J, with 20 bases in the middle. CDR3 amino acids: CASSLLLGSSDEKLFF. CDR3 nucleotides: TGTGCCAGCAGTCTATTATTGGGATCATCGGATGAAAAACTGTTTTTT.